This T cell receptor (beta chain) was obtained from a study of T cell repertoires in cytomegalovirus infection. On the study more broadly: Use of recently identified HLA-C-restricted and well-studied HLA-B-restricted CMV epitopes was part of the study. Whole-study results and caveats: HLA-C-restricted CMV-specific TCR beta clonotypes were dominant in the ex vivo response.

Using its own MiXCR run on the reads, TCRdb lists one record per CDR3 protein. The sample carries 700,000 to 850,000 distinct CDR3 sequences, approximately 30% recorded once. Worth noting for this clonotype: Its antigen is still unknown.

V was cut by 3 bases and J by 5 bases, with 13 bases left in between. The CDR3 spans 14 residues. CDR1 SEHNR and CDR2 FQNEAQ come from the germline V gene (reference sequence). The chain uses TRBV7-9 and TRBJ2-5; D unresolved. This receptor was identified in a human donor in good health (CMV status not recorded). Some clones in this sample may be carry-over from other donors' samples. The source material was cultured CD8+ T cells from PBMCs, sampled from culture after CMV antigen stimulation. The DNA of the CDR3 is TGTGCCAGCAGCTTGACTGCCCTGAGGGAGACCCAGTACTTC. This encodes CASSLTALRETQYF.